This paragraph covers one TCR beta chain sequence. Only in-frame clones appear in the TCRdb table, and some are missing; sequencing was by immunoSEQ multiplex PCR. Among approximately 250,000 clones, approximately 90% were seen once, and the ten largest hold approximately 1.2%. This record belongs to a study of blood T cell repertoires in COVID-19. Material for sequencing was PBMCs or T cells enriched from blood (not recorded which). The origin of this receptor is a woman in her forties with acute COVID-19.

CDR3 coding DNA: TGCGCCAGCAGCTTGGAAGTGGGACTCGGTGAAGCTTTCTTT. Protein: CASSLEVGLGEAFF. This chain links TRBV5-1 with TRBJ1-1, with D tentatively TRBD1 (5 bases). The CDR3 extends over 14 amino acids. The V end lost 0 bases, the J end lost 7 bases, and 13 bases lay between the germline ends. Germline CDR1 reads SGHRS; CDR2 reads YFSETQ.